The 3 T cell receptor beta chains below all came from one sample that was sequenced in a study of blood T cell repertoires in COVID-19. The assay was immunoSEQ multiplex PCR, and TCRdb's table has in-frame clones only and misses some. The data hold around 100,000 clones, with about 85% observed a single time. The material sequenced was peripheral blood. Receptor source: a man aged 45-60 years in a cohort sampled during active COVID-19.

Worth noting for this clone: A read error may account for a junction end that differs from germline. This sample also contains other DNA sequences that code for the same CDR3. V and J are TRBV11-1 and TRBJ2-5, with 12 bases matching TRBD2. The CDR3 totals 16 residues. Germline V gene data show CDR1 as SGHAT and CDR2 as FQDESV (reference sequence). The CDR3: CASSRGLAGWEETQYF. Here the CDR3 DNA reads TGTGCCAGCAGCCGCGGACTAGCGGGGTGGGAAGAAACCCAGTACTTC.

The rearrangement links TRBV4-1 to TRBJ1-1, with D unresolved. Deletions cut 1 base from V and 1 base from J, with 10 bases between. The CDR3 has 15 amino acids. CDR1 and CDR2 from the germline V gene are MGHRA and YSYEKL. The CDR3 reads CASSQVEAGNTEAFF. As DNA, the CDR3 is TGCGCCAGCAGCCAAGTAGAAGCGGGGAACACTGAAGCTTTCTTT.

This chain uses TRBV11-3 with TRBJ1-4, with 9 positions matching TRBD1. The germline CDR1 and CDR2 sequences are SGHNT and YENEEA. The CDR3 has 14 amino acids. With 5 bases clipped from V and 7 bases from J, the junction kept 5 bases outside the gene matches. CDR3 DNA: TGTGCCAGCAGCCCAGGGACAGGGCGTGAAAAACTGTTTTTT. Encoded protein: CASSPGTGREKLFF.